These 22 T cell receptor beta chains were sequenced from one sample in a study of technical replicates of blood from a handful of donors. The assay was immunoSEQ multiplex PCR, and TCRdb's table has in-frame clones only and misses some. The sample holds around 83,000 clones, 94% seen once. The sequencing input was T cells isolated from PBMCs. These receptors were obtained from a human donor in good health.

The CDR3 bases are TGTGCCAGCAGCTCCGTCCCCAGGGCAACTAATGAAAAACTGTTTTTT. It translates to CASSSVPRATNEKLFF. This chain joins TRBV11-2 and TRBJ1-4; D perhaps matches TRBD1 (5 bases). CDR3 length: 16 residues. Per germline, CDR1 SGHAT and CDR2 FQNNGV. Trimming stripped 4 bases from V and 0 bases from J, with 12 bases between.

V usage is TRBV15 and J usage is TRBJ1-1; 7 bases match TRBD1. This CDR3 region has 15 residues. The germline gives CDR1 LNHNV, CDR2 YYDKDF (reference sequence). Trimming took 4 bases from V and 1 from J; bases not matched to a gene: 6. The CDR3: CATSTEPGGNTEAFF. The CDR3 DNA reads as TGTGCCACCAGCACCGAGCCAGGGGGGAACACTGAAGCTTTCTTT.

The genes are TRBV15 and TRBJ2-7, with D perhaps TRBD1 (6 bases). The CDR3 is 17 residues long. Trimming removed 5 bases from V and 5 bases from J, with 25 bases in between. The V gene's germline CDR1 is LNHNV and CDR2 YYDKDF (reference sequence). CDR3: CATSPIRGRVPGHEQYF. The DNA for the CDR3 is TGTGCCACCAGCCCGATCAGGGGCCGGGTTCCTGGACACGAGCAGTACTTC.

The chain employs TRBV2 and TRBJ1-2; 8 bases line up with TRBD1. With V trimmed by 1 base and J by 8 bases, 6 bases remained unmatched. The CDR3 spans 14 residues. Germline CDR1 reads SNHLY; CDR2 reads FYNNEI. CDR3 region: CASSEGQGARGYTF. CDR3 bases: TGTGCCAGCAGTGAAGGGCAGGGGGCGAGGGGCTACACCTTC. The full variable domain, its missing parts supplied by reference TRBV2 and TRBJ1-2, is EPEVTQTPSHQVTQMGQEVILRCVPISNHLYFYWYRQILGQKVEFLVSFYNNEISEKSEIFDDQFSVERPDGSNFTLKIRSTKLEDSAMYFCASSEGQGARGYTFGSGTRLTVV.

The V call is TRBV5-1, the J call TRBJ2-7; the match to TRBD2 covers 8 bases. The CDR3 extends over 14 amino acids. Germline CDR1 SGHRS, CDR2 YFSETQ. V lost 0 bases and J lost 6; bases outside the gene matches: 5. The DNA of the CDR3 is TGCGCCAGCAGCTTGGGGCGGGGGGCTGGCGAGCAGTACTTC. Its protein product is CASSLGRGAGEQYF. Combining the CDR3 with reference TRBV5-1 and TRBJ2-7 gives the whole variable domain KAGVTQTPRYLIKTRGQQVTLSCSPISGHRSVSWYQQTPGQGLQFLFEYFSETQRNKGNFPGRFSGRQFSNSRSEMNVSTLELGDSALYLCASSLGRGAGEQYFGPGTRLTVT.

The chain uses TRBV5-1 and TRBJ2-7; weak D call: TRBD1 (5 bases). V gave up 0 bases and J gave up 4 bases, with 8 bases separating them. This CDR3 is built from 13 residues. Germline V CDR1 and CDR2: SGHRS, YFSETQ. CDR3 residues: CASSLDRHYEQYF. The CDR3 bases are TGCGCCAGCAGCTTGGACAGGCATTACGAGCAGTACTTC.

CDR3 residues: CASSPRGGEQTQYF. As DNA, the CDR3 is TGCGCCAGCAGCCCCCGGGGGGGCGAACAGACCCAGTACTTC. The genes are TRBV4-1 and TRBJ2-5; 8 bases map to TRBD2. The V gene's germline CDR1 is MGHRA and CDR2 YSYEKL. With 4 bases clipped from V and 6 bases from J, the junction kept 7 bases outside the gene matches. The CDR3 is made up of 14 amino acids.

This clone occurred once. Here the CDR3 DNA reads TGTGCCAGTAGGGACAGGGGGCTAGGGGACGAGCAGTACTTC. It specifies CASRDRGLGDEQYF. The genes are TRBV19 and TRBJ2-7; 11 positions match TRBD1. Germline CDR1 is LNHDA and CDR2 is SQIVND (reference sequence). J was trimmed by 5 bases and V by 6 bases; bases with no gene match: 6. The CDR3 has 14 residues.

The rearrangement joins TRBV5-6 to TRBJ2-1, with TRBD1 matching over 10 bases. The junction had 3 bases not matched to a gene; V was cut back by 3 bases and J by 9 bases. The CDR3 is made up of 13 amino acids. Per germline, CDR1 SGHDT and CDR2 YYEEEE. This chain's CDR3 is CASSSGTGAEQFF. The CDR3 DNA sequence: TGTGCCAGCAGCTCCGGGACAGGGGCTGAGCAGTTCTTC.

The rearrangement uses TRBV28 and TRBJ2-2; maybe TRBD1 (5 bases). The germline CDR1 and CDR2 sequences are MDHEN and SYDVKM. This CDR3 is built from 15 residues. The V gene lost 6 bases and the J gene lost 4 bases, with 15 bases spanning the gap. The CDR3 is CASSPLGQGTGELFF. CDR3 bases: TGTGCCAGCAGCCCCTTGGGGCAGGGCACCGGGGAGCTGTTTTTT.

V is TRBV28 and J is TRBJ1-2, with D hard to call. Germline lookup yields CDR1 MDHEN and CDR2 SYDVKM. The CDR3 spans 12 residues. Trimming took off 2 bases at V and 5 bases at J, with 6 bases between the two ends. CDR3 region: CASSLRLYGYTF. The CDR3 region has the DNA TGTGCCAGCAGTTTAAGACTTTATGGCTACACCTTC.

This chain links TRBV28 with TRBJ2-7; TRBD2 matches at 7 bases. The CDR3 extends over 14 amino acids. CDR1 and CDR2 (germline): MDHEN, SYDVKM. Trimming cost V 8 bases and J 2 bases; bases outside gene matches: 9. CDR3 nucleotide sequence: TGTGCCAGCGTTCAGGCGGGAGACCCCTACGAGCAGTACTTC. Amino acids: CASVQAGDPYEQYF.

The rearrangement joins TRBV27 to TRBJ1-2; D may be TRBD1 (6 bases). This CDR3 comprises 13 residues. V was cut by 5 bases and J by 8 bases, with 15 bases left in between. The germline V gene encodes CDR1 MNHEY and CDR2 SMNVEV (reference sequence). As DNA, the CDR3 is TGTGCCAGCAGTGAAACGGGACAAGGAGGCTACACCTTC. Translated: CASSETGQGGYTF.

This chain links TRBV9 with TRBJ1-2; tentatively, D is TRBD1 (5 bases). The CDR3 is made up of 12 amino acids. The V and J ends lost 5 bases and 2 bases respectively, with 7 bases between them. CDR1 and CDR2 from the germline V gene are SGDLS and YYNGEE. The CDR3 sequence: CASSGGNYGYTF. CDR3 DNA: TGTGCCAGCAGTGGGGGGAACTATGGCTACACCTTC. The full variable domain, with the rest looked up from reference TRBV9 and TRBJ1-2, is DSGVTQTPKHLITATGQRVTLRCSPRSGDLSVYWYQQSLDQGLQFLIQYYNGEERAKGNILERFSAQQFPDLHSELNLSSLELGDSALYFCASSGGNYGYTFGSGTRLTVV.

V usage is TRBV9 and J usage is TRBJ1-4; the match to TRBD1 covers 7 bases. Germline CDR1 SGDLS, CDR2 YYNGEE. The CDR3 runs to 14 residues. Trimming cost V 3 bases and J 4 bases; bases outside gene matches: 3. The CDR3 bases are TGTGCCAGCAGCGCCGGGACAGTTAATGAAAAACTGTTTTTT. This gives the protein CASSAGTVNEKLFF. Combining the CDR3 with reference TRBV9 and TRBJ1-4 gives the whole variable domain DSGVTQTPKHLITATGQRVTLRCSPRSGDLSVYWYQQSLDQGLQFLIQYYNGEERAKGNILERFSAQQFPDLHSELNLSSLELGDSALYFCASSAGTVNEKLFFGSGTQLSVL.

This clone was found once. This chain connects TRBV5-4 to TRBJ1-3; possible D gene TRBD1, 6 bases. Germline V lookup: CDR1 SGHNT, CDR2 YYREEE (reference sequence). This CDR3 contains 15 residues. Trimming shortened V by 1 base and J by 3 bases, and 11 bases separated the two germline ends. The CDR3 DNA sequence: TGTGCCAGCAGCTTGTGGGGGCAGCTTGGAAACACCATATATTTT. Protein sequence: CASSLWGQLGNTIYF.

The J gene is TRBJ2-5, the V gene TRBV6-1, with TRBD2 matching 10 bases. This CDR3 contains 14 residues. Germline assignment: CDR1 MNHNS and CDR2 SASEGT. Unmatched junction bases numbered 4, after V lost 8 bases and J lost 1 base. For the CDR3, the DNA is TGTGCCAGCGGAGTAGCGGGGGGCCAAGAGACCCAGTACTTC. It translates to CASGVAGGQETQYF.

This chain joins TRBV7-9 and TRBJ2-5; D might be TRBD1 (5 bases). CDR1 is SEHNR and CDR2 is FQNEAQ in the germline V gene (reference sequence). Trimming took off 1 base at V and 2 bases at J, with 8 bases between the two ends. This CDR3 comprises 14 residues. The CDR3 reads CASSLGQGQETQYF. The CDR3 coding sequence is TGTGCCAGCAGCTTAGGGCAGGGACAAGAGACCCAGTACTTC.

The genes are TRBV27 and TRBJ2-7; 7 nucleotides align to TRBD2. The germline V gene has CDR1 MNHEY and CDR2 SMNVEV (reference sequence). Losses at the gene ends were 2 bases for V and 4 bases for J; bases not matched to a gene: 11. This CDR3 comprises 16 residues. The chain's CDR3 is CASSLGRGGSWYEQYF. CDR3 sequence (DNA): TGTGCCAGCAGTTTAGGACGGGGCGGGAGTTGGTACGAGCAGTACTTC.

V is TRBV20-1 and J is TRBJ1-4; D perhaps matches TRBD1 (5 bases). Per germline, CDR1 DFQATT and CDR2 SNEGSKA (reference sequence). V shed 6 bases and J shed 10 bases, with 12 bases lying between them. This CDR3 region has 11 residues. DNA for the CDR3: TGCAGTGCCCGGGGGTCGGGAAAACTGTTTTTT. Protein: CSARGSGKLFF.

The rearrangement uses TRBV6-1 and TRBJ2-7; TRBD2 is a possible D gene (5 bases). Trimming pared 2 bases from V and 6 bases from J, leaving 14 bases between. This CDR3 spans 14 amino acids. Germline V gene data show CDR1 as MNHNS and CDR2 as SASEGT. The CDR3, as DNA: TGTGCCAGCAGTGAACCCGGGAAGTCTGTCGAGCAGTACTTC. Amino acids: CASSEPGKSVEQYF.

The chain recombines TRBV6-8 with TRBJ1-2; D might be TRBD1 (6 bases). The CDR3 sequence is 14 residues long. Between the trimmed V and J ends, which lost 2 bases and 2 bases, there was a span of 9 bases. Germline lookup yields CDR1 MNHGY and CDR2 SAAAGT. The DNA for the CDR3 is TGTGCCAGCAGTTACCTTGACAGGAACTATGGCTACACCTTC. Translating gives CASSYLDRNYGYTF.